This T cell receptor (beta chain) emerged from a study of shared clonotypes between healthy human individuals. Worth noting for this clone: The antigen remains undetermined.

Germline V lookup: CDR1 MNHNS, CDR2 SASEGT. Trimming took off 8 bases at V and 5 bases at J, with 16 bases between the two ends. The CDR3 sequence is 15 residues long. The genomic DNA of each subset was split evenly across several immunoSEQ plates. TCRdb keeps only in-frame clones here, not all; method: immunoSEQ multiplex PCR. This sample has millions of clones, with approximately 94% found just once. Naive-designated CD8 cells lacked CD45RO, were positively enriched for CCR7, and omitted terminally differentiated effector memory CD45RA+ cells. Every contributor of samples was a Caucasian grown-up residing in Nashville, Tennessee. Overall study findings and caveats: Across a few donors, naive CD4 shared around 5.1%, naive CD8 3% to 3.5%, memory CD4 roughly 2.2%, memory CD8 under 0.5%.

The sequence was obtained from a man between 18 and 35 years old in good health. The rearrangement links TRBV6-1 to TRBJ1-6; weak D call: TRBD1 (6 bases). The sequencing sample was made of naive CD8+ T cells sorted from blood. The CDR3 DNA follows: TGTGCCAGCGTAACCCGACAGGCAAATAATTCACCCCTCCACTTT. It is translated as CASVTRQANNSPLHF.